The T cell receptor (beta chain) described here comes from a study of OX40 agonist ivuxolimab in advanced cancers. For the study at large: People in dose escalation had one of these cancers: hepatocellular carcinoma, melanoma, renal cell or head and neck cancer.

From germline, CDR1 is MNHNS and CDR2 SASEGT. Trimming took 6 bases from V and 5 from J, leaving 13 bases between them. The CDR3 has 14 amino acids. Data came from immunoSEQ multiplex PCR; TCRdb stores just in-frame clones and leaves some out. Of 75,000 to 95,000 clones in the sample, roughly nine tenths were seen once. A few counts support this clone. V gene TRBV6-1 combines with J gene TRBJ2-2; tentatively, D is TRBD1 or TRBD2 (7 bases each). The receptor was derived from an adult with an advanced solid tumor such as melanoma, head and neck, liver or kidney cancer. This specimen consisted of CD4+ or CD8+ T cells sorted from blood, obtained in a trial of the OX40 agonist ivuxolimab. CDR3 loop: CASRPQGGTGELFF. CDR3 nucleotides: TGTGCCAGCAGACCGCAGGGGGGGACCGGGGAGCTGTTTTTT.